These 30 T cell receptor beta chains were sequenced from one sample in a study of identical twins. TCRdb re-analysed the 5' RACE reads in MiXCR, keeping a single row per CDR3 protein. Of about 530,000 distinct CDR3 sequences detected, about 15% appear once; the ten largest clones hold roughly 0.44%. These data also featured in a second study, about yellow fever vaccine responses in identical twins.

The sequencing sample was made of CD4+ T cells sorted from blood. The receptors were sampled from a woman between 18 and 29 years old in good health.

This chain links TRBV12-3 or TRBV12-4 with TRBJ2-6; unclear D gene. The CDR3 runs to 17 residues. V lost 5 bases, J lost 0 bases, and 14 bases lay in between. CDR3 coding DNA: TGTGCCAGCAGTCCCCCCTTTAGGAACTCTGGGGCCAACGTCCTGACTTTC. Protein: CASSPPFRNSGANVLTF.

CDR3 region: CSARGQGQISYEQYF. The CDR3 DNA sequence: TGCAGTGCTAGGGGACAGGGGCAGATATCCTACGAGCAGTACTTC. The J gene is TRBJ2-7, the V gene TRBV20-1; 10 bases are a match to TRBD1. This CDR3 spans 15 amino acids. Per germline, CDR1 DFQATT and CDR2 SNEGSKA (reference sequence). The ends lost 3 bases at V and 1 base at J; junction bases unmatched: 6.

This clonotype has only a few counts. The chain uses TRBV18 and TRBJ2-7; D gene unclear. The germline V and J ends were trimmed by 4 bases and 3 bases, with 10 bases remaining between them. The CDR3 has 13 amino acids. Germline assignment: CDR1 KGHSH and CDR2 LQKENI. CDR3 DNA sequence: TGTGCCAGCTCACTCATCGTAAACTACGAGCAGTACTTC. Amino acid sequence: CASSLIVNYEQYF.

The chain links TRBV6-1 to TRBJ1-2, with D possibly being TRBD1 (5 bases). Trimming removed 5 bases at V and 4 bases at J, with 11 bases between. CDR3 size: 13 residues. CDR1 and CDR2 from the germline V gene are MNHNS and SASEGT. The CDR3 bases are TGTGCCAGCAGTCCCAGGGTGGGCTATGGCTACACCTTC. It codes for CASSPRVGYGYTF.

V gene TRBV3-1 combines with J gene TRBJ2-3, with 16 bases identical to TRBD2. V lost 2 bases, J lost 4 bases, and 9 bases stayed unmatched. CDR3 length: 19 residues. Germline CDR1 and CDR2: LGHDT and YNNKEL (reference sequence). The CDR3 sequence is CASSQTLGLAGGRADTQYF. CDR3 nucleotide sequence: TGTGCCAGCAGCCAAACCCTGGGACTAGCGGGGGGGCGGGCAGATACGCAGTATTTT.

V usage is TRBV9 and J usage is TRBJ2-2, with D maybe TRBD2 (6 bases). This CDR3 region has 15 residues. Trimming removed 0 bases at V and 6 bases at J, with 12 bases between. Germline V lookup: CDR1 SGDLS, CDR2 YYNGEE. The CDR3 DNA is TGTGCCAGCAGCGTAGACCTGGCTAGCGCCGGGGAGCTGTTTTTT. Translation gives CASSVDLASAGELFF. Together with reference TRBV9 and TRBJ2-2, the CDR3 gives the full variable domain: DSGVTQTPKHLITATGQRVTLRCSPRSGDLSVYWYQQSLDQGLQFLIQYYNGEERAKGNILERFSAQQFPDLHSELNLSSLELGDSALYFCASSVDLASAGELFFGEGSRLTVL.

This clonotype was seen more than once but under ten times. The CDR3: CSVVATDQPQHF. The DNA of the CDR3 is TGCAGCGTTGTGGCCACGGATCAGCCCCAGCATTTT. This chain joins TRBV29-1 and TRBJ1-5; D is unclear. The V end lost 4 bases, the J end lost 5 bases, and 9 bases lay between the germline ends. Germline CDR1 is SQVTM and CDR2 is ANQGSEA. CDR3 length: 12 residues.

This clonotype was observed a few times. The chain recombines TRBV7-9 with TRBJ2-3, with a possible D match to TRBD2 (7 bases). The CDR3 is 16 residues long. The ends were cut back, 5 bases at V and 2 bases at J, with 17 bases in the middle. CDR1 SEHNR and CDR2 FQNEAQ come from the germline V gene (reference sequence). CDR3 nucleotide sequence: TGTGCCAGCAGCGGAAGGGCGGGGGCCCTCACAGATACGCAGTATTTT. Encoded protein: CASSGRAGALTDTQYF.

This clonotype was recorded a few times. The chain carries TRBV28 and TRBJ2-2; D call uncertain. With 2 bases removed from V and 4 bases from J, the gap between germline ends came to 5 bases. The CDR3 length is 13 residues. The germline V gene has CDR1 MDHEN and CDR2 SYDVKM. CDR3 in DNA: TGTGCCAGCAGTTTACTGACCACCGGGGAGCTGTTTTTT. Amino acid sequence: CASSLLTTGELFF.

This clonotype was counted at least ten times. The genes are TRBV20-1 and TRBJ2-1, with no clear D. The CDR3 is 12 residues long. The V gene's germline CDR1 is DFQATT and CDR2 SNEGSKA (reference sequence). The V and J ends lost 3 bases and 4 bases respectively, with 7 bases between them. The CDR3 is CSASEVYNEQFF. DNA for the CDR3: TGCAGTGCTAGTGAAGTGTACAATGAGCAGTTCTTC.

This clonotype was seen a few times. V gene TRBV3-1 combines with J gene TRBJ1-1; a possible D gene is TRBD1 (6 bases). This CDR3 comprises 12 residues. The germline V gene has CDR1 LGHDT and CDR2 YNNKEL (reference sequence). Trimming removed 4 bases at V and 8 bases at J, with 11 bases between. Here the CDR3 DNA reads TGTGCCAGCAGCCCAGGACAGAGAGAAGCTTTCTTT. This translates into CASSPGQREAFF.

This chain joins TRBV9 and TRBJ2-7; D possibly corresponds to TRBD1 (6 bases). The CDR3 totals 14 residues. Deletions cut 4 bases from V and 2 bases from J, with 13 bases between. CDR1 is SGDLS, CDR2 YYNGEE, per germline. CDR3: CASSPRGPTYEQYF. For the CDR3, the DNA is TGTGCCAGCAGCCCCAGGGGCCCTACCTACGAGCAGTACTTC.

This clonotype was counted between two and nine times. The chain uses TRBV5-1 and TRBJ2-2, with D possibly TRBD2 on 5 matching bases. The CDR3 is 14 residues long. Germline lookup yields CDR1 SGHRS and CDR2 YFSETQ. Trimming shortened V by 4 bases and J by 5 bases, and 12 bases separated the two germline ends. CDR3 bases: TGCGCCAGCAGCCTAACCGTAGCGACCGGGGAGCTGTTTTTT. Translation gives CASSLTVATGELFF.

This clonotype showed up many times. This chain's CDR3 is CATISQPGQDTGELFF. Here the CDR3 DNA reads TGTGCCACCATCTCGCAGCCCGGGCAAGACACCGGGGAGCTGTTTTTT. The V and J genes are TRBV24-1 and TRBJ2-2; D gene ambiguous. This CDR3 is 16 amino acids long. Looked up from germline, CDR1 is KGHDR and CDR2 is SFDVKD. Trimming shortened V by 8 bases and J by 3 bases, and 18 bases separated the two germline ends.

The CDR3 DNA follows: TGTGCCAGCAGCCTACAAGGACAGGTAGAACAGTACTTC. Protein sequence: CASSLQGQVEQYF. The V call is TRBV3-1, the J call TRBJ2-7; TRBD1 matches 7 bases. Looked up from germline, CDR1 is LGHDT and CDR2 is YNNKEL (reference sequence). V gave up 4 bases and J gave up 10 bases; unmatched junction bases: 10. The CDR3 is 13 residues long.

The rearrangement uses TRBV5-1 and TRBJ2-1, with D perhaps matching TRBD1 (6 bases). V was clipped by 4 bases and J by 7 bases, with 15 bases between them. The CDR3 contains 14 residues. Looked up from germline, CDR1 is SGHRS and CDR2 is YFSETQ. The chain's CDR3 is CASSERTDWNEQFF. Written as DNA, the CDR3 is TGCGCCAGCAGCGAAAGGACAGATTGGAATGAGCAGTTCTTC.

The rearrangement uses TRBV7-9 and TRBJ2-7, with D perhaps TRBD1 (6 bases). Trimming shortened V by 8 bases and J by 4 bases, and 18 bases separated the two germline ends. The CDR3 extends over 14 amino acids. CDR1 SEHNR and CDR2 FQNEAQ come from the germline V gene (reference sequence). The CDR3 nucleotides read TGTGCCAGCGGGGACACCAGTTACGTATACGAGCAGTACTTC. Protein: CASGDTSYVYEQYF.

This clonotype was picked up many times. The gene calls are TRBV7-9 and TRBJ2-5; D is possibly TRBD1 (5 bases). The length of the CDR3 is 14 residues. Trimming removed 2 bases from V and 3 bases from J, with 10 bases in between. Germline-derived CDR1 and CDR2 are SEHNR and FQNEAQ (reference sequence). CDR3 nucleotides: TGTGCCAGCAGCTTAACTCCAGGGAAAGAGACCCAGTACTTC. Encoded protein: CASSLTPGKETQYF.

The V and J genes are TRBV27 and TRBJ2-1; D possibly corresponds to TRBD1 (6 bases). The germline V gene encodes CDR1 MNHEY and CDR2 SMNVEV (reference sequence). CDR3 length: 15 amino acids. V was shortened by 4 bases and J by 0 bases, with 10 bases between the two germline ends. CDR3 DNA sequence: TGTGCCAGCAGTTGGGACACCAGCTCCTACAATGAGCAGTTCTTC. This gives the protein CASSWDTSSYNEQFF.

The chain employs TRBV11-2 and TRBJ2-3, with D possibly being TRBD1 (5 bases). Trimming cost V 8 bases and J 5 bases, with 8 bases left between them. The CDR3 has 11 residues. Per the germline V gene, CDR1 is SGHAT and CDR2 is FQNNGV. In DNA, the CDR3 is TGTGCCAGCTCAAGGGGAGATACGCAGTATTTT. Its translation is CASSRGDTQYF.

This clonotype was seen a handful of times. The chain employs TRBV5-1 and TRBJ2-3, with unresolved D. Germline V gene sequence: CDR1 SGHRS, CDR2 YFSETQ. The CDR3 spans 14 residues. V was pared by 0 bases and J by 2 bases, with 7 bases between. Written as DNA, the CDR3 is TGCGCCAGCAGCTTGGGGGATCCCACAGATACGCAGTATTTT. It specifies CASSLGDPTDTQYF.

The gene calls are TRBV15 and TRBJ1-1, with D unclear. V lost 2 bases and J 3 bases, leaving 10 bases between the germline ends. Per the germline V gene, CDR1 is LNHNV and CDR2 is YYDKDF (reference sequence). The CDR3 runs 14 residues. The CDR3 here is CATSRSRTYTEAFF. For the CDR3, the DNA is TGTGCCACCAGCAGATCCCGGACGTACACTGAAGCTTTCTTT.

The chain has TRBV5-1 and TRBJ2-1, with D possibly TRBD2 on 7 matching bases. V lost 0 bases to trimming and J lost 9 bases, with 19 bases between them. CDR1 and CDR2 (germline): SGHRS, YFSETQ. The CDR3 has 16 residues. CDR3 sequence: CASSLAGGGSKGEQFF. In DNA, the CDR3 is TGCGCCAGCAGCTTGGCTGGCGGGGGCTCAAAGGGTGAGCAGTTCTTC.

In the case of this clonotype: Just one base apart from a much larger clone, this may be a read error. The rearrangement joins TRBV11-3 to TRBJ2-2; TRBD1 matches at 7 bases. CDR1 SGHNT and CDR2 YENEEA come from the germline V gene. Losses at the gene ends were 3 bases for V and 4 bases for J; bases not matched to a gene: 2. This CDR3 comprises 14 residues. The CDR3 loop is CASSLTGFTGELFF. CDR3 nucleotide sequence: TGTGCCAGCAGCTTGACAGGGTTCACCGGGGAGCTGTTTTTT.

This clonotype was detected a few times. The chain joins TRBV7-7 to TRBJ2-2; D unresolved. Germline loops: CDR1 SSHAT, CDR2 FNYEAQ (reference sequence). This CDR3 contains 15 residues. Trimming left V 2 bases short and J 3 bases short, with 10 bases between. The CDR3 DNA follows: TGTGCCAGCAGCTTACGTCCAGAGGACACCGGGGAGCTGTTTTTT. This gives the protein CASSLRPEDTGELFF.

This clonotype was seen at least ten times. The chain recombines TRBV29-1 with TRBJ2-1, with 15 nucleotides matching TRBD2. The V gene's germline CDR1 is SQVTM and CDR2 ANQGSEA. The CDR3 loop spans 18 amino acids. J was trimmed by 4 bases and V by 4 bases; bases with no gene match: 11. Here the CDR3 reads CSVAGTSGRPEKYNEQFF. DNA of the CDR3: TGCAGCGTTGCCGGGACTAGCGGGAGGCCCGAGAAATACAATGAGCAGTTCTTC.

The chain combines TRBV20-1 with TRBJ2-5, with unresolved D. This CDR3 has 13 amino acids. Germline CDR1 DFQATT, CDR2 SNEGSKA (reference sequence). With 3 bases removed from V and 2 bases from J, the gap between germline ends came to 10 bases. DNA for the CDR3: TGCAGTGCTAGTCCGGGCAGGCAAGAGACCCAGTACTTC. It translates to CSASPGRQETQYF.

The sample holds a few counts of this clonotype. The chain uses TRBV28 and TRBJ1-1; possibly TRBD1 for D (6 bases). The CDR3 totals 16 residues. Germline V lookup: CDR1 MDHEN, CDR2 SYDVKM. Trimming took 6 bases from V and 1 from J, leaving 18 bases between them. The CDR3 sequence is CASSLASTGRNTEAFF. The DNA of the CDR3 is TGTGCCAGCAGCCTCGCAAGTACAGGGAGGAACACTGAAGCTTTCTTT.

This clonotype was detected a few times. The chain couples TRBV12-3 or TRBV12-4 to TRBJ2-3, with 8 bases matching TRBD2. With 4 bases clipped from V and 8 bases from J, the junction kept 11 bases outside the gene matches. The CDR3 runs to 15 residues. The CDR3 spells CASSSSPFGGATQYF. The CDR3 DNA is TGTGCCAGCAGTTCGTCCCCCTTCGGGGGGGCTACGCAGTATTTT.

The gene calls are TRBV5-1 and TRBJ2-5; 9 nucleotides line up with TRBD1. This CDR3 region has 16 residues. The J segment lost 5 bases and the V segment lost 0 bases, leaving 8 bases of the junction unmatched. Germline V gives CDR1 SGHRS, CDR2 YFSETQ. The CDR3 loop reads CASSLAVTGGMETQYF. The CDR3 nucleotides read TGCGCCAGCAGCTTGGCTGTGACAGGGGGTATGGAGACCCAGTACTTC.